The 31 T cell receptor beta chains below all came from one sample that was sequenced in a study of graft-versus-host responses after intestinal transplantation. The protocol was immunoSEQ multiplex PCR, while the TCRdb copy is restricted to in-frame clones and leaves out a portion. Of roughly 120,000 clones listed, roughly 95% are singletons. These receptors have no known antigen. This material consisted of unstimulated CD8+ T cells sorted from spleen or lymph node cells, taken before intestinal transplant. The receptors derive from a human donor who received an intestinal transplant.

The genes are TRBV28 and TRBJ2-3; 16 bases map to TRBD2. This CDR3 spans 17 amino acids. Per germline, CDR1 MDHEN and CDR2 SYDVKM. J lost 6 bases, V lost 4 bases, and 7 bases had no gene match. CDR3 amino acids: CASSSGTSGRARDTQYF. The CDR3 DNA sequence: TGTGCCAGCAGTTCCGGGACTAGCGGGAGGGCCCGGGATACGCAGTATTTT.

The chain carries TRBV7-3 and TRBJ1-2; the D gene is possibly TRBD1 (5 bases). The V and J ends lost 2 bases and 7 bases respectively, with 11 bases between them. Germline V gene lookup returns CDR1 SGHTA and CDR2 FQGTGA. This CDR3 has 13 amino acids. The CDR3: CASSLGGLSGYTF. The CDR3 DNA is TGTGCCAGCAGCTTAGGGGGTTTGAGTGGCTACACCTTC.

In regard to this clone: The same CDR3 is also encoded by other DNA sequences in this sample. The V call is TRBV18, the J call TRBJ2-7; 10 positions agree with TRBD1. Germline loops: CDR1 KGHSH, CDR2 LQKENI. Trimming removed 3 bases from V and 2 bases from J; junction bases left unmatched: 4. The CDR3 has 15 residues. CDR3 bases: TGTGCCAGCTCACCCCCTGACAGGGGGCCCTACGAGCAGTACTTC. This sequence encodes CASSPPDRGPYEQYF.

Comments on this clone: This CDR3 fails to terminate in the conserved phenylalanine or tryptophan, so it likely reflects a read error. V gene TRBV10-3 combines with J gene TRBJ2-7, with 11 bases fitting TRBD2. The CDR3 contains 15 residues. Germline CDR1 ENHRY, CDR2 SYGVKD. J gave up 5 bases and V 2 bases, and 5 bases lay outside the gene matches. The CDR3 region is CAISEGTSGPNEQYL. CDR3 nucleotides: TGTGCCATCAGTGAGGGGACTAGCGGCCCTAACGAGCAGTACCTC.

The gene calls are TRBV5-8 and TRBJ1-2; the D gene is possibly TRBD1 (5 bases). Trimming took 4 bases from V and 11 from J, leaving 18 bases between them. The CDR3 runs to 13 residues. The germline V gene has CDR1 SGHTS and CDR2 YDEGEE. The CDR3 reads CASSPPGPTGYTF. DNA for the CDR3: TGTGCCAGCAGCCCACCGGGACCGACGGGTTACACCTTC.

Comments on this clone: Other DNA sequences in the same sample also yield this CDR3. The rearrangement joins TRBV9 to TRBJ1-1, with D possibly TRBD1 on 6 matching bases. Per germline, CDR1 SGDLS and CDR2 YYNGEE. The CDR3 spans 15 residues. Trimming removed 3 bases from V and 1 base from J, with 13 bases in between. CDR3: CASSARGNQNTEAFF. The CDR3 coding sequence is TGTGCCAGCAGCGCCAGGGGAAATCAGAACACTGAAGCTTTCTTT.

The rearrangement joins TRBV5-4 to TRBJ2-5; D remains unclear. Per germline, CDR1 SGHNT and CDR2 YYREEE (reference sequence). V lost 1 base and J lost 2, with 12 bases in between. The CDR3 is 15 amino acids. DNA of the CDR3: TGTGCCAGCAGCTTGACGGGCGACACACAAGAGACCCAGTACTTC. As protein: CASSLTGDTQETQYF. Supplemented by reference TRBV5-4 and TRBJ2-5, the full variable domain reads ETGVTQSPTHLIKTRGQQVTLRCSSQSGHNTVSWYQQALGQGPQFIFQYYREEENGRGNFPPRFSGLQFPNYSSELNVNALELDDSALYLCASSLTGDTQETQYFGPGTRLLVL.

This clone was counted once. The J gene is TRBJ2-1, the V gene TRBV2, with 10 bases matching TRBD2. The V gene's germline CDR1 is SNHLY and CDR2 FYNNEI. This CDR3 is built from 17 residues. With V trimmed by 3 bases and J by 3 bases, 8 bases remained unmatched. Here the CDR3 DNA reads TGTGCCAGCAGTGATGAGCTAGCGGGAGAACGCTACAATGAGCAGTTCTTC. Amino acid sequence: CASSDELAGERYNEQFF.

CDR3 nucleotide sequence: TGTGCCAGCATCGTGCGGGAAACCGGTGAGCAGTTCTTC. It yields the protein CASIVRETGEQFF. V gene TRBV21-1 combines with J gene TRBJ2-1; TRBD2, the table's D call, was not compared with the DNA. TRBV21-1 has pseudogene status. This CDR3 contains 13 residues.

In regard to this clone: The sample has other DNA sequences that encode this CDR3 too. The V and J genes are TRBV7-9 and TRBJ2-7; D possibly uses TRBD1 or TRBD2 (6 bases each). The CDR3 contains 14 residues. V was shortened by 8 bases and J by 0 bases, with 14 bases between the two germline ends. The germline V gene encodes CDR1 SEHNR and CDR2 FQNEAQ (reference sequence). The chain's CDR3 is CASSQGGSSYEQYF. The CDR3 DNA is TGTGCCAGCTCCCAAGGGGGGAGCTCCTACGAGCAGTACTTC.

The chain combines TRBV5-8 with TRBJ1-2, with D unclear. V shed 4 bases and J shed 3 bases, with 4 bases lying between them. Germline V CDR1 and CDR2: SGHTS, YDEGEE. The length of the CDR3 is 11 residues. The CDR3 nucleotides read TGTGCCAGCAGCCGACACTATGGCTACACCTTC. It codes for CASSRHYGYTF. Full variable domain (remainder filled in from reference TRBV5-8 and TRBJ1-2): EAGVTQSPTHLIKTRGQQATLRCSPISGHTSVYWYQQALGLGLQFLLWYDEGEERNRGNFPPRFSGRQFPNYSSELNVNALELEDSALYLCASSRHYGYTFGSGTRLTVV.

The chain links TRBV28 to TRBJ1-2; D gene unclear. The CDR3 extends over 13 amino acids. CDR1 MDHEN and CDR2 SYDVKM come from the germline V gene. V lost 5 bases, J lost 4 bases, and 11 bases lay in between. CDR3 loop: CASSRTSFYGYTF. In DNA, the CDR3 is TGTGCCAGCAGTCGTACAAGCTTCTATGGCTACACCTTC.

CDR3 coding DNA: TGTGCCAGCAGCTCAAAAGGGACTAGCGGGAGGCCCTACGAGCAGTACTTC. Translating it yields CASSSKGTSGRPYEQYF. V gene TRBV7-1 combines with J gene TRBJ2-7; 15 bases line up with TRBD2. Being an ORF, TRBV7-1 has a function that is uncertain. V was pared by 2 bases and J by 2 bases, with 4 bases of the junction left unmatched. The CDR3 loop spans 17 amino acids.

About this clone: Other DNA sequences in the same sample also yield this CDR3. This sequence joins TRBV9 and TRBJ1-1; TRBD1 is a possible D gene (6 bases). Germline CDR1 reads SGDLS; CDR2 reads YYNGEE. V lost 2 bases and J 1 base, leaving 12 bases between the germline ends. CDR3 size: 15 residues. The CDR3 DNA sequence: TGTGCCAGCAGCGTGAGGGGGAACAGGAACACTGAAGCTTTCTTT. Translating gives CASSVRGNRNTEAFF.

The chain combines TRBV28 with TRBJ1-5; unclear D gene. V was cut by 3 bases and J by 0 bases, with 9 bases left in between. CDR1 and CDR2 from the germline V gene are MDHEN and SYDVKM. This CDR3 region has 15 residues. The CDR3 spells CASSFQVFSNQPQHF. The CDR3 DNA is TGTGCCAGCAGTTTTCAGGTGTTTAGCAATCAGCCCCAGCATTTT.

The chain uses TRBV9 and TRBJ2-1; 7 positions agree with TRBD1. The ends lost 1 base at V and 7 bases at J; junction bases unmatched: 5. The CDR3 runs to 14 residues. Looked up from germline, CDR1 is SGDLS and CDR2 is YYNGEE. DNA for the CDR3: TGTGCCAGCAGCGTATCGACAGGGTTGAATGAGCAGTTCTTC. Translating gives CASSVSTGLNEQFF. The entire variable domain, with the rest obtained from reference TRBV9 and TRBJ2-1, is as follows: DSGVTQTPKHLITATGQRVTLRCSPRSGDLSVYWYQQSLDQGLQFLIQYYNGEERAKGNILERFSAQQFPDLHSELNLSSLELGDSALYFCASSVSTGLNEQFFGPGTRLTVL.

CDR3 amino acids: CASSGQVNTEAFF. DNA for the CDR3: TGTGCCAGCAGCGGACAGGTCAACACTGAAGCTTTCTTT. This chain uses TRBV9 with TRBJ1-1; D perhaps matches TRBD1 (6 bases). Germline-derived CDR1 and CDR2 are SGDLS and YYNGEE. There are 13 residues in the CDR3. V was shortened by 3 bases and J by 2 bases, with 8 bases between the two germline ends.

The rearrangement uses TRBV9 and TRBJ2-3; D uncertain. The CDR3 loop spans 14 amino acids. Germline V gene sequence: CDR1 SGDLS, CDR2 YYNGEE. Trimming stripped 0 bases from V and 6 bases from J, with 11 bases between. This CDR3 reads CASSVVPFEDTQYF. The DNA of the CDR3 is TGTGCCAGCAGCGTAGTTCCATTTGAGGATACGCAGTATTTT.

This clone was recorded once. V and J are TRBV4-3 and TRBJ1-1; D not certain. Germline V gene lookup returns CDR1 LGHNA and CDR2 YSLEER. This CDR3 region has 13 residues. V lost 1 base and J 7 bases, leaving 10 bases between the germline ends. CDR3 protein: CASSQGAYVEAFF. The CDR3, as DNA: TGCGCCAGCAGCCAAGGAGCATATGTTGAAGCTTTCTTT.

The rearrangement uses TRBV2 and TRBJ2-3; 8 bases are shared with TRBD2. CDR3 size: 14 residues. With V trimmed by 3 bases and J by 6 bases, 5 bases remained unmatched. The V gene's germline CDR1 is SNHLY and CDR2 FYNNEI. CDR3 loop: CASSEDASGDTQYF. In nucleotides, the CDR3 is TGTGCCAGCAGTGAGGATGCTAGCGGGGATACGCAGTATTTT.

The sample holds a few counts of this clone. This chain links TRBV4-3 with TRBJ2-5; maybe TRBD2 (5 bases). The CDR3 is 15 residues long. V was pared by 1 base and J by 4 bases, with 13 bases between. The V gene's germline CDR1 is LGHNA and CDR2 YSLEER. The CDR3, as DNA: TGCGCCAGCAGCCAAGTAGGGAGACAAGTAGAGACCCAGTACTTC. Its translation: CASSQVGRQVETQYF.

The count of this clone is one. The genes are TRBV5-6 and TRBJ2-2, with TRBD2 matching over 13 bases. This CDR3 has 19 residues. CDR1 is SGHDT and CDR2 is YYEEEE in the germline V gene. Germline trimming cut 3 bases from V and 0 bases from J; bases unmatched to any gene: 8. In DNA, the CDR3 is TGTGCCAGCAGCTCACAACGACTAGCGGGAGGTACGAACACCGGGGAGCTGTTTTTT. This sequence encodes CASSSQRLAGGTNTGELFF.

V and J are TRBV5-4 and TRBJ1-2, with TRBD1 matching 11 bases. The CDR3 is 15 residues long. CDR1 and CDR2 (germline): SGHNT, YYREEE (reference sequence). V lost 4 bases, J lost 4 bases, and 6 bases stayed unmatched. CDR3 amino acids: CASSLGQGVAYGYTF. The DNA of the CDR3 is TGTGCCAGCAGCCTGGGACAGGGGGTTGCCTATGGCTACACCTTC.

The chain combines TRBV19 with TRBJ2-2; no firm D call. The V gene lost 5 bases and the J gene lost 6 bases, with 10 bases spanning the gap. The CDR3 runs to 13 residues. Looked up from germline, CDR1 is LNHDA and CDR2 is SQIVND (reference sequence). The chain's CDR3 is CASSAFSPGELFF. The CDR3 nucleotides are TGTGCCAGTAGTGCCTTTTCCCCCGGGGAGCTGTTTTTT.

This sequence joins TRBV5-4 and TRBJ2-2, with D uncertain. Between the trimmed V and J ends, which lost 0 bases and 2 bases, there was a span of 14 bases. This CDR3 contains 17 residues. The germline V gene has CDR1 SGHNT and CDR2 YYREEE (reference sequence). CDR3 sequence reads: CASSLVPGLSNTGELFF. CDR3 bases: TGTGCCAGCAGCTTGGTTCCGGGCCTATCTAACACCGGGGAGCTGTTTTTT.

The chain is built from TRBV6-5 and TRBJ1-2, with D uncertain. Trimming removed 3 bases from V and 2 bases from J, with 13 bases in between. The CDR3 length is 15 residues. The germline V gene encodes CDR1 MNHEY and CDR2 SVGAGI. CDR3 nucleotide sequence: TGTGCCAGCAGTTATAGGCAGGCGGACAACTATGGCTACACCTTC. Its protein is CASSYRQADNYGYTF.

The chain uses TRBV28 and TRBJ1-2; a weak D match, TRBD1 (6 bases). In germline, CDR1 is MDHEN, CDR2 SYDVKM. The CDR3 consists of 14 residues. Deletions cut 5 bases from V and 3 bases from J, with 13 bases between. DNA of the CDR3: TGTGCCAGCAGTCCCACCGGGACATACTATGGCTACACCTTC. This gives the protein CASSPTGTYYGYTF.

The chain combines TRBV7-9 with TRBJ2-5; D unresolved. V lost 1 base to trimming and J lost 0 bases, with 3 bases between them. The CDR3 is made up of 13 amino acids. Per germline, CDR1 SEHNR and CDR2 FQNEAQ (reference sequence). CDR3 protein: CASSLVNQETQYF. The CDR3 bases are TGTGCCAGCAGCTTAGTAAACCAAGAGACCCAGTACTTC.

V is TRBV27 and J is TRBJ1-5; D ambiguous. The germline gives CDR1 MNHEY, CDR2 SMNVEV (reference sequence). Trimming took off 3 bases at V and 3 bases at J, with 15 bases between the two ends. The CDR3 length is 16 residues. The CDR3 nucleotides are TGTGCCAGCAGTTTTTCTTCCCCAGGTTACAATCAGCCCCAGCATTTT. Residues: CASSFSSPGYNQPQHF.

The gene calls are TRBV7-6 and TRBJ2-5; TRBD2 aligns across 8 bases. Germline CDR1 and CDR2: SGHVS and FNYEAQ. The CDR3 runs to 14 residues. The V segment lost 5 bases and the J segment 6 bases; nucleotides outside the gene matches: 8. In DNA, the CDR3 is TGTGCCAGCAGCGGTAGCGGGGTTCGGAAGACCCAGTACTTC. This sequence encodes CASSGSGVRKTQYF.

CDR3 DNA sequence: TGTGCCAGCAGTGAATGGGCTAGACCCACAGATACGCAGTATTTT. Protein: CASSEWARPTDTQYF. The V gene is TRBV6-1, the J gene TRBJ2-3; D gene unclear. The CDR3 has 15 residues. Trimming removed 2 bases from V and 2 bases from J, with 11 bases in between. Germline V CDR1 and CDR2: MNHNS, SASEGT.